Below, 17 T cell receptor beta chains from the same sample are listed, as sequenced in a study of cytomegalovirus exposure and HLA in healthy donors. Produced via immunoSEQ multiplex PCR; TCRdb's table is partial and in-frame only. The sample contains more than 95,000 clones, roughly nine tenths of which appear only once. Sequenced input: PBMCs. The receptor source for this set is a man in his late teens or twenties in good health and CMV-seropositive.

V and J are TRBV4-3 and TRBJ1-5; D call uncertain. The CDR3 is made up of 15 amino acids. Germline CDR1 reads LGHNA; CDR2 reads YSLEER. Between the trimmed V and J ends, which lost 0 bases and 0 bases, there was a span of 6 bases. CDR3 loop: CASSQDQSSNQPQHF. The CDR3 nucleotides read TGCGCCAGCAGCCAAGATCAATCTAGCAATCAGCCCCAGCATTTT.

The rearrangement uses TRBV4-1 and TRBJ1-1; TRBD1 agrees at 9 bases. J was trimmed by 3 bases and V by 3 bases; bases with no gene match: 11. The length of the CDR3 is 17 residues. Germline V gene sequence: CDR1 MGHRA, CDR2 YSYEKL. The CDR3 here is CASSHRESGTGYTEAFF. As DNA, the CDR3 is TGCGCCAGCAGCCACAGGGAATCCGGGACAGGGTACACTGAAGCTTTCTTT.

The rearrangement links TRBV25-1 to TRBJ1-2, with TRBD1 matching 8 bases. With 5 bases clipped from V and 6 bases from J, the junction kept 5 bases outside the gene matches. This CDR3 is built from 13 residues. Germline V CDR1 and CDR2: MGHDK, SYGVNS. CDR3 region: CASSPAGGNGYTF. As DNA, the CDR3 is TGTGCCAGCAGTCCGGCAGGGGGCAATGGCTACACCTTC.

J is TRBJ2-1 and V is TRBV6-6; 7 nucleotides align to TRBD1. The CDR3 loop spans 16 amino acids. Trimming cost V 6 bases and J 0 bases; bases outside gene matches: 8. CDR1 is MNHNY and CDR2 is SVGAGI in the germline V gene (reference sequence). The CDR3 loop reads CASSHGQASSYNEQFF. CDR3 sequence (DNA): TGTGCCAGCAGCCACGGACAGGCGAGCTCCTACAATGAGCAGTTCTTC.

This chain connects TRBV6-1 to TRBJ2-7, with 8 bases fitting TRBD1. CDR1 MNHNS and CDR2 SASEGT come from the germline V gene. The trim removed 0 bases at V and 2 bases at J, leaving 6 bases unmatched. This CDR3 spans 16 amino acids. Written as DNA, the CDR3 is TGTGCCAGCAGTGAAGCAGGGGGACAGGCGGCCTACGAGCAGTACTTC. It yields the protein CASSEAGGQAAYEQYF.

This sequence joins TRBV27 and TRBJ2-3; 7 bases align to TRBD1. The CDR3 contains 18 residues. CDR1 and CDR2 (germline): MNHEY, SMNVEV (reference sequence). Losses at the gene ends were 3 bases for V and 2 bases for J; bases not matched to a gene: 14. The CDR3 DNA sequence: TGTGCCAGCAGTTTTATGGGCAGACAGGGTTGGGACACAGATACGCAGTATTTT. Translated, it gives CASSFMGRQGWDTDTQYF.

The chain's CDR3 is CASSLAQGKWNEQFF. The CDR3 DNA sequence: TGTGCCAGCAGCTTAGCCCAGGGGAAGTGGAATGAGCAGTTCTTC. The rearrangement links TRBV7-2 to TRBJ2-1; the D gene is possibly TRBD1 (6 bases). The germline V gene has CDR1 SGHTA and CDR2 FQGNSA. The CDR3 covers 15 residues. Deletions cut 0 bases from V and 7 bases from J, with 13 bases between.

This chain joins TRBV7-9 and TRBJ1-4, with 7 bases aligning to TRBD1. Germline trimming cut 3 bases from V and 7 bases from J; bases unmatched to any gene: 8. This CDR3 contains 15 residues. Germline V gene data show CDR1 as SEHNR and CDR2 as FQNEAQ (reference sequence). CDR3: CASSLGPNRGEKLFF. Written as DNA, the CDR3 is TGTGCCAGCAGCTTGGGGCCAAACAGGGGTGAAAAACTGTTTTTT.

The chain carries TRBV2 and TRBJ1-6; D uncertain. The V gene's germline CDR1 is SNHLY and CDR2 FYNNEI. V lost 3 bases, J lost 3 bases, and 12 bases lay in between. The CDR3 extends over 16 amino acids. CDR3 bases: TGTGCCAGCAGTGACTCCGACATAGGCTATAATTCACCCCTCCACTTT. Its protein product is CASSDSDIGYNSPLHF.

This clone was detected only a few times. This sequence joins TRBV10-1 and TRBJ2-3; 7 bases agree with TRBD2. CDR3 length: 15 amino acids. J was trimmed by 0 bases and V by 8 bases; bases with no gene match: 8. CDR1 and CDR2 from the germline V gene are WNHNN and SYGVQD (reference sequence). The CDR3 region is CASGSGLGSTDTQYF. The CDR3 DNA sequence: TGCGCCAGCGGTTCAGGACTAGGGAGCACAGATACGCAGTATTTT.

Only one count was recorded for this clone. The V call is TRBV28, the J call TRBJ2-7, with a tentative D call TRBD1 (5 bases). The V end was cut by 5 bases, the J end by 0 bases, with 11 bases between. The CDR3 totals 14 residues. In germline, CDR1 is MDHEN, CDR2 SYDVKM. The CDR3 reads CASSDSYSSYEQYF. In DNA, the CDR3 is TGTGCCAGCAGTGACAGCTACAGCTCCTACGAGCAGTACTTC.

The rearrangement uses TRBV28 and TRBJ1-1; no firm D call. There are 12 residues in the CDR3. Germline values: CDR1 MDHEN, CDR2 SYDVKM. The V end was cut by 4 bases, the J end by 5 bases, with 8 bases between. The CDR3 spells CASSSVQTEAFF. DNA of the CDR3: TGTGCCAGCAGTTCAGTACAAACTGAAGCTTTCTTT.

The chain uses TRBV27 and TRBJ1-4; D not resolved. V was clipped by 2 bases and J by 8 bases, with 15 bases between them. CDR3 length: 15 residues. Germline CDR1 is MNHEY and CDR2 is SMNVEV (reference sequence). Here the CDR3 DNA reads TGTGCCAGCAGTTTAGGGTACTGGACGGGGGAAAAACTGTTTTTT. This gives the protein CASSLGYWTGEKLFF. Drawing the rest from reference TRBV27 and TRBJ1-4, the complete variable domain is EAQVTQNPRYLITVTGKKLTVTCSQNMNHEYMSWYRQDPGLGLRQIYYSMNVEVTDKGDVPEGYKVSRKEKRNFPLILESPSPNQTSLYFCASSLGYWTGEKLFFGSGTQLSVL.

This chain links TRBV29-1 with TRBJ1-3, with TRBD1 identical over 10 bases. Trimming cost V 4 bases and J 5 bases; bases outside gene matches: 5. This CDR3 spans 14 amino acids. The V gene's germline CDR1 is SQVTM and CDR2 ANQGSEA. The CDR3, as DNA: TGCAGCGTTGGTGCGGACAGGGGGAGAAACACCATATATTTT. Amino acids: CSVGADRGRNTIYF.

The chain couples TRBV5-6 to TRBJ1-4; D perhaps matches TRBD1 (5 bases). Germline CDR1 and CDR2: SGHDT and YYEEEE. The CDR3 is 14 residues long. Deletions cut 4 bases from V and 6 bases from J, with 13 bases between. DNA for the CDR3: TGTGCCAGCAGCGCCAGGGTAAGGGATGAAAAACTGTTTTTT. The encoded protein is CASSARVRDEKLFF.

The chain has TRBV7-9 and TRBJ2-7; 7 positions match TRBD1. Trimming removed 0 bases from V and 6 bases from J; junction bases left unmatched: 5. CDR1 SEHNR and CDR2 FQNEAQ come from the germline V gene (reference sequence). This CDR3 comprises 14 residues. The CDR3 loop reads CASSLAGQRSEQYF. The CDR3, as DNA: TGTGCCAGCAGCTTAGCGGGACAGCGGAGCGAGCAGTACTTC.

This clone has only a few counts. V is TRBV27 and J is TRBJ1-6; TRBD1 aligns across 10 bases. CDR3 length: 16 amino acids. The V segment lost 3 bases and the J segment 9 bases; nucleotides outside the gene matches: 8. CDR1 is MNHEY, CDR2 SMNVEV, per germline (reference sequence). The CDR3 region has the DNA TGTGCCAGCAGTTTGGGAACCGGGACAGGGGCTTCACCCCTCCACTTT. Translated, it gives CASSLGTGTGASPLHF.